This T cell receptor beta chain emerged from a study of cytomegalovirus exposure and HLA in healthy donors. The primer mix had 60 Vbeta and 13 Jbeta primers. Assay: immunoSEQ multiplex PCR; the TCRdb copy retains only in-frame clones and omits some. The sample has 150,000 to 160,000 clones; approximately 80% are singletons. This clone was seen a single time. Its antigen is as yet unknown. The germline V and J ends were trimmed by 4 bases and 4 bases, with 20 bases remaining between them. This CDR3 is 17 amino acids long. CDR1 is SGHRS, CDR2 YFSETQ, per germline. Study results and caveats: Some TCR beta chains (164 of them) were listed as cytomegalovirus-associated. Analysis performed later found 16,951 TCR beta sequences associated with HLA alleles at 0.05 false discovery rate. The later analysis indicated that the majority of CMV-associated TCR beta chains appeared HLA-restricted.

This TCR came from a man younger than 40 in good health and CMV-seropositive. The sequenced material came from PBMCs. The chain is built from TRBV5-1 and TRBJ2-2; perhaps TRBD1 as D (5 bases). The CDR3 sequence is CASSPKGPGSATGELFF. The CDR3 DNA reads TGCGCCAGCAGCCCCAAAGGGCCAGGGTCGGCCACCGGGGAGCTGTTTTTT.